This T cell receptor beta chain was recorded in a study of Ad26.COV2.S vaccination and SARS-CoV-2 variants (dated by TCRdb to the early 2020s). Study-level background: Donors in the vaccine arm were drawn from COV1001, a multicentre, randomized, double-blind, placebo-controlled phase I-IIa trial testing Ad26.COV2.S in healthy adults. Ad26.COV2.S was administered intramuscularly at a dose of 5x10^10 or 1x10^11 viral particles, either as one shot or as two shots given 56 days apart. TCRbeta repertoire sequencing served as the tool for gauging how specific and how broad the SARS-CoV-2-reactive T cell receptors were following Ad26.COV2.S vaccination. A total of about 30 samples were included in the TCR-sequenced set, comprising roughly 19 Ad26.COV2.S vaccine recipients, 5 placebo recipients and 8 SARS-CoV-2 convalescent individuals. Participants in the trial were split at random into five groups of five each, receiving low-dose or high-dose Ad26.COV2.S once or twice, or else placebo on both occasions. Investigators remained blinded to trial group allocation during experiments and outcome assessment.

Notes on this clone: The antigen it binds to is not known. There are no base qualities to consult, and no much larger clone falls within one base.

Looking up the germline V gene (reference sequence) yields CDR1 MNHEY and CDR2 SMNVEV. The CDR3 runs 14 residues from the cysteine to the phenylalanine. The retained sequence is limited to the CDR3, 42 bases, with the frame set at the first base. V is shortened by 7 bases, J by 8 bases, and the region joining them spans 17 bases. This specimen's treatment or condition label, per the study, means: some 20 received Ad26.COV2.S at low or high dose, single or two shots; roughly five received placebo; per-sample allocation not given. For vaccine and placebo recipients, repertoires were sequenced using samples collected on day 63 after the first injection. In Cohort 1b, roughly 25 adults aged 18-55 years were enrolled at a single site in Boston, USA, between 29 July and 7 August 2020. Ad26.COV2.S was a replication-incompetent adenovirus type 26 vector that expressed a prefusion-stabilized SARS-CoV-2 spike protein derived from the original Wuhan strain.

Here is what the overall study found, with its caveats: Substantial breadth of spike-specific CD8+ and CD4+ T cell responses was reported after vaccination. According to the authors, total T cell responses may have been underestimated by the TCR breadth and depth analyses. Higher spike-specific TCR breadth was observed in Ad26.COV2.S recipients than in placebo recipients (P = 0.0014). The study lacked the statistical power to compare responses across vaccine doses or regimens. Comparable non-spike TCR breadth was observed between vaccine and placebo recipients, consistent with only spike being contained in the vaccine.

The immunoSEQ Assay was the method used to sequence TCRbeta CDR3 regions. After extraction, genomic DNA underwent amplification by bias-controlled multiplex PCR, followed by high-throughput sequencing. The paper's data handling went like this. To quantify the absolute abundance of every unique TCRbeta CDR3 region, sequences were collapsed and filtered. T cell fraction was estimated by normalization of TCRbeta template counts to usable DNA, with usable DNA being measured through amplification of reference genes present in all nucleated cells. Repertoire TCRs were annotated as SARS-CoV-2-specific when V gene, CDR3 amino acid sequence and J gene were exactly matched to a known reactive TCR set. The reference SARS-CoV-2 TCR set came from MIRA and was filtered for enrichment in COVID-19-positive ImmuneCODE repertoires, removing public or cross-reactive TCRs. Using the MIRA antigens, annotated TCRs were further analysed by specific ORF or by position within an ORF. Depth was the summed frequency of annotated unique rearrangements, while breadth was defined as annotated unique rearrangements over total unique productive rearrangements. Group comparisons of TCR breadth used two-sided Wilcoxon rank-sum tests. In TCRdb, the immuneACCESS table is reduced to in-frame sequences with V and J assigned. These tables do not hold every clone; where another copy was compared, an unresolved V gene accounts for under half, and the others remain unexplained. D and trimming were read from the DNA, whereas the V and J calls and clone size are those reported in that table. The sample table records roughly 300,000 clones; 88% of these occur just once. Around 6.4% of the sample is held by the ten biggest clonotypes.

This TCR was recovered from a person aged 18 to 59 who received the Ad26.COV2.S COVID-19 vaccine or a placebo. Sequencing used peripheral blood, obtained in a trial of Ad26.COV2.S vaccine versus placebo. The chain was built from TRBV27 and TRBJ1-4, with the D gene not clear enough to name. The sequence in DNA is TGTGCCAGCACTCCCACAGCGTCGGGAGAAAAACTGTTTTTT. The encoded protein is CASTPTASGEKLFF.